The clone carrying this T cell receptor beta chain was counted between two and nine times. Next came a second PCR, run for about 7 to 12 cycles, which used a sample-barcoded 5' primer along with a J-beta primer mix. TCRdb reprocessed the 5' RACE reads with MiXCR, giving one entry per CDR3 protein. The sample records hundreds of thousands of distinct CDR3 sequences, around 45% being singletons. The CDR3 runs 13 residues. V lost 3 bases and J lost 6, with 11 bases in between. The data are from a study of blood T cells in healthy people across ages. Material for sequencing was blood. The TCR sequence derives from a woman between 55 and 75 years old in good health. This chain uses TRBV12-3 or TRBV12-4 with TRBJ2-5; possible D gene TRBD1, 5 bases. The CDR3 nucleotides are TGTGCCAGCAGTTTTAAAGGGGCCAAGACCCAGTACTTC. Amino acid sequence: CASSFKGAKTQYF.